The 5 T cell receptor beta chains below were found in one sample sequenced in a study of T cell responses to AZD1222 COVID-19 vaccine (dated by TCRdb to the early 2020s). The library was made by the immunoSEQ multiplex PCR assay. TCRdb took over this immuneACCESS table, retaining in-frame rearrangements with V and J assigned. Such tables are incomplete; in checked studies, under half of the missing clones stem from an unresolved V gene, and the remainder is unexplained. This sample is represented by about 130,000 clones; about 88% of them were singletons. The leading ten clones occupy under 20% of the sample. The sample's time point, from its label and the paper: baseline before first vaccination. The treatment or condition label here, explained by the study, means: meningococcal conjugate vaccine given as trial control. The sequences come from peripheral blood, collected on day 0 of MenACWY control vaccination. Receptors were obtained from an adult in good health.

The chain has TRBV5-1 and TRBJ1-1, with a tentative D call TRBD1 (5 bases). CDR3 length equals 14 residues. V shed 0 bases and J shed 1 base, with 7 bases lying between them. CDR1 is SGHRS, CDR2 YFSETQ, per germline. The CDR3 reads CASSLGGKNTEAFF. CDR3 nucleotide sequence: TGCGCCAGCAGCTTGGGGGGGAAGAACACTGAAGCTTTCTTT.

V gene TRBV4-2 combines with J gene TRBJ2-5; TRBD2 matches 9 bases. This CDR3 is built from 15 residues. The ends lost 1 base at V and 5 bases at J; junction bases unmatched: 5. CDR1 is LGHNA, CDR2 YNFKEQ, per germline. This chain's CDR3 is CASSQGRAGGETQYF. The DNA for the CDR3 is TGTGCCAGCAGCCAAGGCCGGGCGGGGGGGGAGACCCAGTACTTC.

CDR3 residues: CASSQEFRGVNYGYTF. The CDR3 DNA reads TGTGCCAGCAGCCAAGAATTCAGGGGAGTGAACTATGGCTACACCTTC. The chain has TRBV4-2 and TRBJ1-2; the D gene is possibly TRBD1 (6 bases). The CDR3 loop spans 16 amino acids. Per germline, CDR1 LGHNA and CDR2 YNFKEQ. The germline V and J ends were trimmed by 0 bases and 2 bases, with 13 bases remaining between them.

J is TRBJ1-1 and V is TRBV28; no clear D. Deletions cut 6 bases from V and 1 base from J, with 12 bases between. The CDR3 has 14 residues. In germline, CDR1 is MDHEN, CDR2 SYDVKM. In DNA form, the CDR3 reads TGTGCCAGCAGCCGTGTACAGCAGAACACTGAAGCTTTCTTT. Translating it yields CASSRVQQNTEAFF. The whole variable domain, remainder taken from reference TRBV28 and TRBJ1-1, is DVKVTQSSRYLVKRTGEKVFLECVQDMDHENMFWYRQDPGLGLRLIYFSYDVKMKEKGDIPEGYSVSREKKERFSLILESASTNQTSMYLCASSRVQQNTEAFFGQGTRLTVV.

V gene TRBV6-5 combines with J gene TRBJ2-7; TRBD2 matches 7 bases. Germline V gives CDR1 MNHEY, CDR2 SVGAGI. Trimming took 3 bases from V and 0 from J; bases not matched to a gene: 5. The CDR3 has 15 amino acids. The CDR3 loop is CASSYSGPSSYEQYF. The CDR3 DNA sequence: TGTGCCAGCAGTTATAGCGGGCCAAGCTCCTACGAGCAGTACTTC.